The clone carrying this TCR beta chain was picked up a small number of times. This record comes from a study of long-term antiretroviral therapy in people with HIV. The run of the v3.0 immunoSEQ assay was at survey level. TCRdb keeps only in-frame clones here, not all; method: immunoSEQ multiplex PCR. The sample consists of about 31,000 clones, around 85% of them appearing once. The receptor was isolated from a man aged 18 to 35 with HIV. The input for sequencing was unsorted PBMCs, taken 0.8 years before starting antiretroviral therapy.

CDR3 coding DNA: TGCACCAGCAGCCAACCAACGGAGGGCCCGTCCGGAGAGGAGCAGTTCTTC. Its protein product is CTSSQPTEGPSGEEQFF. This chain links TRBV1 with TRBJ2-1; TRBD2, as called in the table, went unchecked against the DNA. TRBV1 is tagged as a pseudogene. The CDR3 totals 17 residues.